Sequencing of this T cell receptor beta chain was carried out in a study of cytomegalovirus exposure and HLA in healthy donors. This CDR3 spans 13 amino acids. V lost 1 base, J lost 5 bases, and 5 bases lay in between. Looked up from germline, CDR1 is MGHRA and CDR2 is YSYEKL. This table comes from immunoSEQ multiplex PCR, and its TCRdb copy is limited to in-frame clones, with some not included. The table lists 150,000 to 250,000 clones, approximately 82% of them singletons. Only a few counts were recorded for this clone. Sequenced: PBMCs. The source of this sequence is a woman between 25 and 40 years old in good health and CMV-seropositive. V usage is TRBV4-1 and J usage is TRBJ2-2; D is unresolved. CDR3 loop: CASSQVRTGELFF. As DNA, the CDR3 is TGCGCCAGCAGCCAAGTACGGACCGGGGAGCTGTTTTTT.